The 22 T cell receptor beta chains below all came from one sample that was sequenced in a study of blood T cell repertoires in COVID-19. Using immunoSEQ multiplex PCR, the repertoire was profiled, and TCRdb retains in-frame clones only, with some absent. The sample carries 47,000 or so clones, around 81% recorded once. Material: peripheral blood. The receptors originated from a woman older than 75 with COVID-19, enrolled during active disease.

The chain couples TRBV7-8 to TRBJ2-3; D is undetermined. Trimming shortened V by 5 bases and J by 4 bases, and 7 bases separated the two germline ends. The CDR3 runs 12 residues. Germline V CDR1 and CDR2: SGHVS, FQNEAQ. As DNA, the CDR3 is TGTGCCAGCAGCCCCGTTCCAGATACGCAGTATTTT. It codes for CASSPVPDTQYF.

The CDR3 loop is CATSRDFREVGSNQPQHF. The CDR3 DNA reads as TGTGCCACCAGCAGAGATTTTCGGGAAGTTGGGAGCAATCAGCCCCAGCATTTT. The V and J genes are TRBV15 and TRBJ1-5; D uncertain. Trimming took off 0 bases at V and 1 base at J, with 16 bases between the two ends. This CDR3 comprises 18 residues. The V gene's germline CDR1 is LNHNV and CDR2 YYDKDF (reference sequence).

The chain is built from TRBV15 and TRBJ2-7; the D gene is possibly TRBD1 (6 bases). V was trimmed by 0 bases and J by 3 bases, leaving 12 bases between them. CDR1 LNHNV and CDR2 YYDKDF come from the germline V gene (reference sequence). CDR3 length: 15 residues. In DNA, the CDR3 is TGTGCCACCAGCAGAGACCGACAGGCGCTCTACGAGCAGTACTTC. Protein product: CATSRDRQALYEQYF.

The J gene is TRBJ1-5, the V gene TRBV7-8; D is unresolved. CDR3 length equals 15 residues. The V gene's germline CDR1 is SGHVS and CDR2 FQNEAQ. With 4 bases removed from V and 5 bases from J, the gap between germline ends came to 15 bases. As DNA, the CDR3 is TGTGCCAGCAGCTCCGATCTCCGGGATTATCAGCCCCAGCATTTT. Amino acid sequence: CASSSDLRDYQPQHF. The complete variable domain, with remaining parts taken from reference TRBV7-8 and TRBJ1-5, reads GAGVSQSPRYKVAKRGQDVALRCDPISGHVSLFWYQQALGQGPEFLTYFQNEAQLDKSGLPSDRFFAERPEGSVSTLKIQRTQQEDSAVYLCASSSDLRDYQPQHFGDGTRLSIL.

This clone came up once. This rearrangement joins TRBV3-1 (or the pseudogene TRBV3-2) to TRBJ2-5, with 11 nucleotides matching TRBD2. The CDR3 loop spans 17 amino acids. Trimming cost V 0 bases and J 1 base; bases outside gene matches: 4. The V gene's germline CDR1 is LGHDT and CDR2 YNNKEL (reference sequence). CDR3 sequence: CASSQDKLAGAQETQYF. The CDR3 nucleotides read TGTGCCAGCAGCCAAGATAAACTAGCGGGGGCCCAAGAGACCCAGTACTTC.

The chain uses TRBV18 and TRBJ1-4; no reliable D call. This CDR3 comprises 13 residues. Germline lookup yields CDR1 KGHSH and CDR2 LQKENI. The ends were cut back, 5 bases at V and 3 bases at J, with 7 bases in the middle. The CDR3 sequence is CASSTGSNEKLFF. Here the CDR3 DNA reads TGTGCCAGCTCAACGGGGTCTAATGAAAAACTGTTTTTT.

The chain employs TRBV19 and TRBJ2-3; 7 bases match TRBD1. The germline gives CDR1 LNHDA, CDR2 SQIVND (reference sequence). Losses at the gene ends were 5 bases for V and 9 bases for J; bases not matched to a gene: 14. CDR3 length equals 15 residues. This CDR3 reads CASSYKQGPASTQYF. The CDR3 DNA sequence: TGTGCCAGTAGTTATAAACAGGGGCCCGCAAGCACGCAGTATTTT. The whole variable domain, filled in from reference TRBV19 and TRBJ2-3, reads DGGITQSPKYLFRKEGQNVTLSCEQNLNHDAMYWYRQDPGQGLRLIYYSQIVNDFQKGDIAEGYSVSREKKESFPLTVTSAQKNPTAFYLCASSYKQGPASTQYFGPGTRLTVL.

The chain is built from TRBV2 and TRBJ2-2; no reliable D call. The V end lost 5 bases, the J end lost 1 base, and 5 bases lay between the germline ends. CDR3 length: 13 residues. Germline CDR1 is SNHLY and CDR2 is FYNNEI. CDR3 residues: CASSYRNTGELFF. The DNA of the CDR3 is TGTGCCAGCAGTTACAGGAACACCGGGGAGCTGTTTTTT.

The chain recombines TRBV11-2 with TRBJ2-2, with 10 bases fitting TRBD1. The V gene's germline CDR1 is SGHAT and CDR2 FQNNGV. The ends lost 5 bases at V and 0 bases at J; junction bases unmatched: 9. The CDR3 is 18 amino acids. The CDR3 coding sequence is TGTGCCAGCAGCGCGTCCCGCGGACAGGGGGCGAACACCGGGGAGCTGTTTTTT. Protein sequence: CASSASRGQGANTGELFF.

A single count supports this clone. V gene TRBV9 combines with J gene TRBJ2-4; tentatively, D is TRBD2 (6 bases). The CDR3 length is 16 residues. CDR1 is SGDLS and CDR2 is YYNGEE in the germline V gene. The ends were cut back, 0 bases at V and 6 bases at J, with 16 bases in the middle. CDR3 in DNA: TGTGCCAGCAGCGTAGTATCGAGTGGGGGGATAAACATTCAGTACTTC. It yields the protein CASSVVSSGGINIQYF. The full variable domain, its missing parts supplied by reference TRBV9 and TRBJ2-4, is DSGVTQTPKHLITATGQRVTLRCSPRSGDLSVYWYQQSLDQGLQFLIQYYNGEERAKGNILERFSAQQFPDLHSELNLSSLELGDSALYFCASSVVSSGGINIQYFGAGTRLSVL.

This chain links TRBV6-5 with TRBJ2-1; D gene unclear. Trimming took off 2 bases at V and 0 bases at J, with 8 bases between the two ends. This CDR3 comprises 15 residues. Germline lookup yields CDR1 MNHEY and CDR2 SVGAGI. CDR3 in DNA: TGTGCCAGCAGTTACCGCGGTAGCTCCTACAATGAGCAGTTCTTC. It codes for CASSYRGSSYNEQFF.

This chain uses TRBV6-5 with TRBJ1-5; no clear D gene. The germline CDR1 and CDR2 sequences are MNHEY and SVGAGI. V was cut by 6 bases and J by 3 bases, with 12 bases left in between. The CDR3 spans 14 residues. CDR3 DNA sequence: TGTGCCAGCAGACCCAAGGAGACCAATCAGCCCCAGCATTTT. Residues: CASRPKETNQPQHF.

CDR3 in DNA: TGTGCCAGCAGTGATTACTATCAAAACATTCAGTACTTC. The encoded protein is CASSDYYQNIQYF. V gene TRBV25-1 combines with J gene TRBJ2-4; D gene ambiguous. The CDR3 runs to 13 residues. V was clipped by 3 bases and J by 5 bases, with 8 bases between them. Per germline, CDR1 MGHDK and CDR2 SYGVNS.

With regard to this clone: One end of the junction does not line up with germline, which may come from a read error. This chain joins TRBV6-5 and TRBJ1-2; a weak D match, TRBD1 (5 bases). This CDR3 comprises 13 residues. Germline V gene lookup returns CDR1 MNHEY and CDR2 SVGAGI. The DNA for the CDR3 is TGTGCCAGCGGTTACATGGGGGAGGTGGGCTACACCTTC. Amino acid sequence: CASGYMGEVGYTF.

V and J are TRBV2 and TRBJ2-1; TRBD2 matches at 11 bases. This CDR3 region has 16 residues. The V segment lost 3 bases and the J segment 4 bases; nucleotides outside the gene matches: 5. Germline lookup yields CDR1 SNHLY and CDR2 FYNNEI. The CDR3 DNA reads TGTGCCAGCAGTGAGCGTACTAGCGGGAGATACAATGAGCAGTTCTTC. Protein product: CASSERTSGRYNEQFF. Supplemented by reference TRBV2 and TRBJ2-1, the full variable domain reads EPEVTQTPSHQVTQMGQEVILRCVPISNHLYFYWYRQILGQKVEFLVSFYNNEISEKSEIFDDQFSVERPDGSNFTLKIRSTKLEDSAMYFCASSERTSGRYNEQFFGPGTRLTVL.

V usage is TRBV19 and J usage is TRBJ2-1; 13 nucleotides line up with TRBD2. Germline V gives CDR1 LNHDA, CDR2 SQIVND (reference sequence). This CDR3 comprises 17 residues. With 5 bases clipped from V and 4 bases from J, the junction kept 8 bases outside the gene matches. In nucleotides, the CDR3 is TGTGCCAGTAGTGCTCGGACTAGCGGGAGTGGATACAATGAGCAGTTCTTC. Its protein is CASSARTSGSGYNEQFF.

V and J are TRBV4-1 and TRBJ2-7, with 11 positions matching TRBD2. In germline, CDR1 is MGHRA, CDR2 YSYEKL. J was trimmed by 0 bases and V by 4 bases; bases with no gene match: 5. The CDR3 runs 16 residues. The CDR3, as DNA: TGCGCCAGCAGCCCCGGGACTAGCGGAAGCTCCTACGAGCAGTACTTC. Its protein is CASSPGTSGSSYEQYF.

About this clone itself: Other nucleotide sequences in the sample specify the same CDR3. The chain recombines TRBV28 with TRBJ2-7; TRBD2 matches 13 bases. V lost 5 bases to trimming and J lost 2 bases; unmatched junction nucleotides: 3. Germline CDR1 is MDHEN and CDR2 is SYDVKM. The CDR3 runs 15 residues. Here the CDR3 reads CASSPGTSGTYEQYF. The CDR3 DNA is TGTGCCAGCAGTCCTGGGACTAGCGGGACCTACGAGCAGTACTTC. The full variable domain, with the rest looked up from reference TRBV28 and TRBJ2-7, is DVKVTQSSRYLVKRTGEKVFLECVQDMDHENMFWYRQDPGLGLRLIYFSYDVKMKEKGDIPEGYSVSREKKERFSLILESASTNQTSMYLCASSPGTSGTYEQYFGPGTRLTVT.

The gene calls are TRBV7-2 and TRBJ2-6, with TRBD1 as a possible D gene (6 bases). The germline V and J ends were trimmed by 4 bases and 1 base, with 8 bases remaining between them. Looked up from germline, CDR1 is SGHTA and CDR2 is FQGNSA. This CDR3 is 15 amino acids long. The DNA of the CDR3 is TGTGCCAGCAGCTATACAGGGTCTGGGGCCAACGTCCTGACTTTC. The encoded protein is CASSYTGSGANVLTF.

The rearrangement links TRBV5-1 to TRBJ2-1; 9 bases agree with TRBD2. This CDR3 spans 16 amino acids. Germline V CDR1 and CDR2: SGHRS, YFSETQ. V lost 4 bases and J lost 2; bases outside the gene matches: 7. CDR3 amino acids: CASSMIAGATYNEQFF. The CDR3 DNA reads as TGCGCCAGCAGCATGATAGCGGGAGCTACCTACAATGAGCAGTTCTTC. Full variable domain (rest looked up from reference TRBV5-1 and TRBJ2-1): KAGVTQTPRYLIKTRGQQVTLSCSPISGHRSVSWYQQTPGQGLQFLFEYFSETQRNKGNFPGRFSGRQFSNSRSEMNVSTLELGDSALYLCASSMIAGATYNEQFFGPGTRLTVL.

V usage is TRBV18 and J usage is TRBJ1-2; 7 bases agree with TRBD1. From germline, CDR1 is KGHSH and CDR2 LQKENI. The ends lost 2 bases at V and 4 bases at J; junction bases unmatched: 10. The CDR3 runs to 16 residues. In DNA, the CDR3 is TGTGCCAGCTCACCAAGTAACAGGGGCTTGAGCTATGGCTACACCTTC. Its translation: CASSPSNRGLSYGYTF.

The CDR3 bases are TGTGCCACCAGTGATTACAGGGGAAATGACAATGAGCAGTTCTTC. Translation: CATSDYRGNDNEQFF. The chain couples TRBV24-1 to TRBJ2-1; 7 bases align to TRBD1. Germline-derived CDR1 and CDR2 are KGHDR and SFDVKD. J gave up 5 bases and V 2 bases, and 5 bases lay outside the gene matches. The length of the CDR3 is 15 residues.